The 20 T cell receptor beta chains in this list originate from one sample, sequenced in a study of T-cell memory formation after mild COVID-19. Each CDR3 protein gets one entry after TCRdb re-called the 5' RACE reads with MiXCR. The sample includes 470,000 or so distinct CDR3 sequences, about 20% of them seen just once. Sequencing input: PBMCs or a T cell subset sorted from them (not recorded which). The receptors here all came from an adult woman who had mild COVID-19 (a few samples of this study predate the infection). Cell type and time point are not known.

J is TRBJ1-4 and V is TRBV10-3; weak D call: TRBD1 (6 bases). Per the germline V gene, CDR1 is ENHRY and CDR2 is SYGVKD. The CDR3 spans 16 residues. V was trimmed by 3 bases and J by 5 bases, leaving 16 bases between them. The CDR3 nucleotides read TGTGCCATCAGTGAAACGGGGAGGGGGAAGAATGAAAAACTGTTTTTT. Amino acid sequence: CAISETGRGKNEKLFF.

In regard to this clonotype: One junction end disagrees with the germline gene, perhaps due to a read error. The V and J genes are TRBV10-3 and TRBJ2-1; tentative D call: TRBD2 (5 bases). The V gene's germline CDR1 is ENHRY and CDR2 SYGVKD. This CDR3 contains 16 residues. The DNA for the CDR3 is TGTGCCATGAGTGGGCCGGGAAAACTGGGCTACAATGAGCAGTTCTTC. Encoded protein: CAMSGPGKLGYNEQFF.

V gene TRBV5-1 combines with J gene TRBJ1-2; no reliable D call. There are 14 residues in the CDR3. Germline V gives CDR1 SGHRS, CDR2 YFSETQ. Trimming took 4 bases from V and 0 from J, leaving 10 bases between them. The CDR3 spells CASSVVGANYGYTF. The CDR3 DNA follows: TGCGCCAGCAGCGTGGTCGGAGCTAACTATGGCTACACCTTC.

V gene TRBV6-1 combines with J gene TRBJ1-1; D not resolved. The V and J ends lost 1 base and 1 base respectively, with 10 bases between them. This CDR3 is 15 amino acids long. CDR1 is MNHNS and CDR2 is SASEGT in the germline V gene. CDR3 DNA sequence: TGTGCCAGCAGTGAAGATCCAGGTACGAACACTGAAGCTTTCTTT. Its protein is CASSEDPGTNTEAFF.

V and J are TRBV20-1 and TRBJ2-1; perhaps TRBD2 as D (5 bases). Germline V gene sequence: CDR1 DFQATT, CDR2 SNEGSKA (reference sequence). The CDR3 has 14 amino acids. With 6 bases removed from V and 6 bases from J, the gap between germline ends came to 18 bases. CDR3 protein: CSALDQSGFNEQFF. In nucleotides, the CDR3 is TGCAGTGCGCTCGACCAATCGGGATTCAATGAGCAGTTCTTC.

The rearrangement joins TRBV29-1 to TRBJ1-3; no firm D call. The CDR3 sequence is 12 residues long. Trimming removed 6 bases from V and 0 bases from J, with 6 bases in between. Per germline, CDR1 SQVTM and CDR2 ANQGSEA. The CDR3: CSVKVSGNTIYF. In DNA form, the CDR3 reads TGCAGCGTCAAGGTCTCTGGAAACACCATATATTTT.

The V gene is TRBV10-3, the J gene TRBJ2-3; the D gene is possibly TRBD2 (6 bases). CDR3 length equals 15 residues. Germline V CDR1 and CDR2: ENHRY, SYGVKD. V was shortened by 6 bases and J by 1 base, with 14 bases between the two germline ends. The CDR3 nucleotides are TGTGCCATCAGGAGCGTGGAGCGGGGCACAGATACGCAGTATTTT. Translating it yields CAIRSVERGTDTQYF.

This clonotype appeared a few times. J is TRBJ2-4 and V is TRBV18; tentative D call: TRBD1 (6 bases). The ends were cut back, 3 bases at V and 8 bases at J, with 17 bases in the middle. Germline CDR1 and CDR2: KGHSH and LQKENI. The CDR3 spans 15 residues. CDR3 sequence: CASSPSGHPSDIQYF. CDR3 nucleotides: TGTGCCAGCTCACCTTCGGGACACCCCTCGGACATTCAGTACTTC.

CDR3 in amino acids: CSARASEGGDTEAFF. CDR3 nucleotide sequence: TGCAGTGCTAGAGCCTCGGAGGGAGGGGACACTGAAGCTTTCTTT. The rearrangement links TRBV20-1 to TRBJ1-1; a possible D gene is TRBD1 (5 bases). Germline CDR1 reads DFQATT; CDR2 reads SNEGSKA (reference sequence). CDR3 length: 15 residues. The V end was cut by 1 base, the J end by 3 bases, with 15 bases between.

The V call is TRBV15, the J call TRBJ2-7, with TRBD2 matching 10 bases. V was pared by 0 bases and J by 0 bases, with 11 bases of the junction left unmatched. The CDR3 contains 19 residues. From germline, CDR1 is LNHNV and CDR2 YYDKDF (reference sequence). The CDR3 is CATSRDWTSGGIFSYEQYF. The CDR3 nucleotides read TGTGCCACCAGCAGAGATTGGACTAGCGGAGGAATATTCTCCTACGAGCAGTACTTC.

This rearrangement joins TRBV12-3 or TRBV12-4 to TRBJ1-1; TRBD1 matches at 7 bases. With V trimmed by 10 bases and J by 0 bases, 8 bases remained unmatched. This CDR3 spans 14 amino acids. Here the CDR3 DNA reads TGTGCCATCAAGACAGGGAACATGAACACTGAAGCTTTCTTT. Translated: CAIKTGNMNTEAFF.

This clonotype was counted only a few times. The V gene is TRBV12-3 or TRBV12-4, the J gene TRBJ2-3; 12 nucleotides line up with TRBD2. The V and J ends lost 4 bases and 6 bases, in that order; junction bases with no gene match: 5. The CDR3 extends over 15 amino acids. The CDR3 spells CASSSSGGAMDTQYF. CDR3 sequence (DNA): TGTGCCAGCAGTTCTAGCGGGGGGGCCATGGATACGCAGTATTTT.

This clonotype was detected only a few times. The J gene is TRBJ2-7, the V gene TRBV7-2; weak D call: TRBD2 (6 bases). The CDR3 spans 14 residues. Germline-derived CDR1 and CDR2 are SGHTA and FQGNSA. The V end was cut by 3 bases, the J end by 2 bases, with 11 bases between. CDR3 loop: CASSFGGKPYEQYF. The CDR3 DNA follows: TGTGCCAGCAGCTTCGGGGGAAAGCCCTACGAGCAGTACTTC.

V usage is TRBV9 and J usage is TRBJ2-7; TRBD1 agrees at 9 bases. With 4 bases clipped from V and 5 bases from J, the junction kept 10 bases outside the gene matches. The germline CDR1 and CDR2 sequences are SGDLS and YYNGEE. The CDR3 runs to 15 residues. The CDR3 region has the DNA TGTGCCAGCAGCTCTTCCGGGACAGGGTTAAACGAGCAGTACTTC. It is translated as CASSSSGTGLNEQYF.

The chain combines TRBV28 with TRBJ1-2; no firm D call. The CDR3 runs 16 residues. From germline, CDR1 is MDHEN and CDR2 SYDVKM. The V end was cut by 6 bases, the J end by 4 bases, with 21 bases between. This chain's CDR3 is CASSSTREGQSYGYTF. CDR3 sequence (DNA): TGTGCCAGCAGCTCCACACGGGAGGGTCAAAGCTATGGCTACACCTTC.

V and J are TRBV5-1 and TRBJ2-6; D call uncertain. V lost 5 bases, J lost 1 base, and 10 bases lay in between. Germline CDR1 and CDR2: SGHRS and YFSETQ. CDR3 length: 15 amino acids. The CDR3 DNA reads as TGCGCCAGCAGGTCCGAGCTGTCTGGGGCCAACGTCCTGACTTTC. It encodes CASRSELSGANVLTF.

The sample holds many counts of this clonotype. V is TRBV6-2 or TRBV6-3 and J is TRBJ1-5; 7 bases agree with TRBD1. The CDR3 consists of 13 residues. J was trimmed by 6 bases and V by 8 bases; bases with no gene match: 7. Per the germline V gene, CDR1 is MNHEY and CDR2 is SVGEGT. The CDR3 region is CASGRQGTQPQHF. The CDR3 DNA follows: TGTGCCAGCGGCAGACAGGGTACTCAGCCCCAGCATTTT.

The V and J genes are TRBV2 and TRBJ2-1; a weak D match, TRBD2 (5 bases). The V gene's germline CDR1 is SNHLY and CDR2 FYNNEI. CDR3 length: 16 residues. V lost 6 bases and J lost 3, with 18 bases in between. The CDR3 spells CASSAHLATLYNEQFF. The CDR3 region has the DNA TGTGCCAGCAGCGCTCACCTAGCCACCCTCTACAATGAGCAGTTCTTC.

The rearrangement uses TRBV9 and TRBJ2-7; 8 positions match TRBD1. Germline loops: CDR1 SGDLS, CDR2 YYNGEE. The CDR3 sequence is 14 residues long. Trimming at V came to 4 bases and at J to 5 bases, leaving 8 bases not matched to a gene. CDR3 DNA sequence: TGTGCCAGCAGCCCCCGGACAGGGTTGGACGAGCAGTACTTC. Its translation is CASSPRTGLDEQYF.

The V gene is TRBV11-2, the J gene TRBJ1-2; 7 positions agree with TRBD1. Trimming removed 4 bases from V and 2 bases from J; junction bases left unmatched: 13. Germline CDR1 SGHAT, CDR2 FQNNGV. The CDR3 length is 17 residues. CDR3 in amino acids: CASSSFPGTEGNYGYTF. CDR3 coding DNA: TGTGCCAGCAGCTCATTCCCCGGGACAGAAGGAAACTATGGCTACACCTTC. The complete variable domain, with remaining parts taken from reference TRBV11-2 and TRBJ1-2, reads EAGVAQSPRYKIIEKRQSVAFWCNPISGHATLYWYQQILGQGPKLLIQFQNNGVVDDSQLPKDRFSAERLKGVDSTLKIQPAKLEDSAVYLCASSSFPGTEGNYGYTFGSGTRLTVV.